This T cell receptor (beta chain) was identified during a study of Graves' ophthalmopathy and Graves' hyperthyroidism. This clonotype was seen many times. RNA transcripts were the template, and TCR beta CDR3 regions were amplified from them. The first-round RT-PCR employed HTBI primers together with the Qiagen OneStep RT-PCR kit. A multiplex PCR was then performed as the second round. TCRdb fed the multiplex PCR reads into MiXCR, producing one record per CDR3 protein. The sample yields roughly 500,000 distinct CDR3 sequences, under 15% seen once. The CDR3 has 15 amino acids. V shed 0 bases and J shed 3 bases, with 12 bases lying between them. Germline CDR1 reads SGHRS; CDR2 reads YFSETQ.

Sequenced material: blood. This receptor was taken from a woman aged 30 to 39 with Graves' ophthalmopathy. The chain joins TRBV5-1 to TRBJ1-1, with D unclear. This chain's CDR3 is CASSLVVRPDTEAFF. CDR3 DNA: TGCGCCAGCAGCTTGGTGGTCAGGCCCGACACTGAAGCTTTCTTT.